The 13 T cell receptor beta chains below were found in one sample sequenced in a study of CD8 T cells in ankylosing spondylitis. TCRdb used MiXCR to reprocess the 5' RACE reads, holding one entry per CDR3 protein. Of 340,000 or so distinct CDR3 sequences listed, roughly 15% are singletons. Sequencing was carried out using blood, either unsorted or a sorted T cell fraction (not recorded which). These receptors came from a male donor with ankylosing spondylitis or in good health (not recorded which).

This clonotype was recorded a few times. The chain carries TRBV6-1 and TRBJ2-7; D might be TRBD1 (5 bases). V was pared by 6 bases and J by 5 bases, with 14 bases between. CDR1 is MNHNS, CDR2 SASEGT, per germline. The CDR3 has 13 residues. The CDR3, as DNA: TGTGCCAGCAGCGAGCAGGGTTGGGACGAGCAGTACTTC. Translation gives CASSEQGWDEQYF.

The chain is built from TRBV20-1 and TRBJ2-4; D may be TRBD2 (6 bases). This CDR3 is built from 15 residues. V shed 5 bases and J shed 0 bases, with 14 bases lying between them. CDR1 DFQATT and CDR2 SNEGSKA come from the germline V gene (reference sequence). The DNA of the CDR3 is TGCAGTGCTGGGACTTCCGGACTAGCCAAAAACATTCAGTACTTC. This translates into CSAGTSGLAKNIQYF.

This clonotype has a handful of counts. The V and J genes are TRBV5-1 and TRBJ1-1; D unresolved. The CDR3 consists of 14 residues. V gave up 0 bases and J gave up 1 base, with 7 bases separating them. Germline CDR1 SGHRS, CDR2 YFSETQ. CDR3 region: CASSLEVQNTEAFF. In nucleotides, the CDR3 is TGCGCCAGCAGCTTGGAAGTACAGAACACTGAAGCTTTCTTT.

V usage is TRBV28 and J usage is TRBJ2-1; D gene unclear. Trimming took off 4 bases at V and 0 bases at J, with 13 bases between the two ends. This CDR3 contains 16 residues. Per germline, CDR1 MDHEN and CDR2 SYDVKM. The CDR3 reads CASSSGVLYSYNEQFF. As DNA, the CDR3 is TGTGCCAGCAGTTCCGGAGTTTTATACTCCTACAATGAGCAGTTCTTC.

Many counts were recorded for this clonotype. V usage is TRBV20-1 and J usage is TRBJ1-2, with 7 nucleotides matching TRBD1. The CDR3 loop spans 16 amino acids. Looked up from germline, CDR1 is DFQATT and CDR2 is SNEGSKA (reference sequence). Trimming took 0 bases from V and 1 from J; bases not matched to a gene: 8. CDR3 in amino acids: CSARDWGTGDNYGYTF. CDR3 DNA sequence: TGCAGTGCTAGAGATTGGGGTACAGGGGATAACTATGGCTACACCTTC.

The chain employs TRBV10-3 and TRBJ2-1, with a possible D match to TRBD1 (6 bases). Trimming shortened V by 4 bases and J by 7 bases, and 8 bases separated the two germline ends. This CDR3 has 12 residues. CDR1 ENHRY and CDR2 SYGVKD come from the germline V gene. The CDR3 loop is CAISGRGNEQFF. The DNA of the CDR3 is TGTGCCATCAGTGGAAGGGGGAATGAGCAGTTCTTC.

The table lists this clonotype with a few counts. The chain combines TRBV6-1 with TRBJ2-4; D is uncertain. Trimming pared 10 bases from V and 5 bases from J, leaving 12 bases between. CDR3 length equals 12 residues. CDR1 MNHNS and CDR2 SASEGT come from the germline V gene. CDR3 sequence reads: CATLHTENIQYF. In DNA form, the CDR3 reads TGTGCCACCCTCCACACGGAAAACATTCAGTACTTC.

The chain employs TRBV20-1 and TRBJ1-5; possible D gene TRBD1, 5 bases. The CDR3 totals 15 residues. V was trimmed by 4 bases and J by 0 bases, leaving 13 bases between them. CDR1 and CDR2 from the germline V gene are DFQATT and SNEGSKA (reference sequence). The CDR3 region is CSATPGPASNQPQHF. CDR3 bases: TGCAGTGCTACCCCGGGGCCCGCTAGCAATCAGCCCCAGCATTTT.

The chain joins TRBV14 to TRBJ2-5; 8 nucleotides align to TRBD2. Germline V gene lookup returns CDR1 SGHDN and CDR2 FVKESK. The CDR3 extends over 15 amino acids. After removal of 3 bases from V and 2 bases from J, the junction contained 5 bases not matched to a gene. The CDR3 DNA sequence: TGTGCCAGCAGCCATTTGCGGGGGGTTCAAGAGACCCAGTACTTC. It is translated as CASSHLRGVQETQYF.

The CDR3 reads CASSISGARGETQYF. Written as DNA, the CDR3 is TGTGCCAGCAGCATTAGCGGGGCCAGGGGAGAGACCCAGTACTTC. The genes are TRBV11-3 and TRBJ2-5; TRBD2 agrees at 8 bases. With V trimmed by 5 bases and J by 4 bases, 9 bases remained unmatched. The CDR3 length is 15 residues. CDR1 is SGHNT and CDR2 is YENEEA in the germline V gene.

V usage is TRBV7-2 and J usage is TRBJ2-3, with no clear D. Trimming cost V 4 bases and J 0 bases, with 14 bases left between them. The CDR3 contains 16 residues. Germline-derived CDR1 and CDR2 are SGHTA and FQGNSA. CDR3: CASSSPPSPSTDTQYF. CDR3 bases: TGTGCCAGCAGCTCCCCTCCGTCTCCTAGCACAGATACGCAGTATTTT.

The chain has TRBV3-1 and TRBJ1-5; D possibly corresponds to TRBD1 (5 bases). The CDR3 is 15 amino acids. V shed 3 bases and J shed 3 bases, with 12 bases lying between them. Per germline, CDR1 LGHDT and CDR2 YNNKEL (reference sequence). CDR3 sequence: CASSHGGGLNQPQHF. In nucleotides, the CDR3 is TGTGCCAGCAGCCACGGGGGGGGTCTCAATCAGCCCCAGCATTTT.

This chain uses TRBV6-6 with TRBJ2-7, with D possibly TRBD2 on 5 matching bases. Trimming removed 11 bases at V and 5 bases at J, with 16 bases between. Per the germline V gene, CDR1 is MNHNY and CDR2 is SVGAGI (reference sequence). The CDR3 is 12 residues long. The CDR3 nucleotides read TGTGCCGTGGACCGTGAGAGGGACGAGCAGTACTTC. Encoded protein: CAVDRERDEQYF.